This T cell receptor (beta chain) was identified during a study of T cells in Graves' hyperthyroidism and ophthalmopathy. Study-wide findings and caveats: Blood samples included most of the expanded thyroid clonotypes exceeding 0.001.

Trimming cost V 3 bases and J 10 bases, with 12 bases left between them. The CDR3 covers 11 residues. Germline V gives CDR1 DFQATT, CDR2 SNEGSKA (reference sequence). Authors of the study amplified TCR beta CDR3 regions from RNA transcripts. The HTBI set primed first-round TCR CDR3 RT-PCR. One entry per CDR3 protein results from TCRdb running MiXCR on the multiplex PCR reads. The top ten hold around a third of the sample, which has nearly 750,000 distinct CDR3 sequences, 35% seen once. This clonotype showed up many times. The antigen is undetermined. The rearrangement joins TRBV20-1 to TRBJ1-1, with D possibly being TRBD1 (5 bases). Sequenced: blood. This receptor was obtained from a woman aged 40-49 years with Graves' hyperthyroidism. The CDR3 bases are TGCAGTGCTAGTAGGGGTCACGGAGCTTTCTTT. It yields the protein CSASRGHGAFF.